These T cell receptor beta chains were read from a single sample in a study of T cells after yellow fever vaccination. In TCRdb, the 5' RACE reads were re-called with MiXCR into one record per CDR3 protein. The repertoire consists of about 350,000 distinct CDR3 sequences, with around 8.1% occurring once and the leading ten covering about 16%. Material: PBMCs, obtained about 41 days after the first yellow fever vaccination. The receptor set was obtained from a man aged 18 to 29 who received the YFV17D yellow fever vaccine. Both conserved end residues are part of each CDR3. The order of the fields is D gene, clone size, V gene, J gene, CDR3 DNA, CDR3 protein. D genes are given only for firm matches. Some rows mark clone size as missing; the rest say once, few, many or name a class of expanded clone.

NA	NA	TRBV11-1	TRBJ2-3	TGTGCCAGCAGCTTAGGCACGATGACTCTTACTAGCCCAGATACGCAGTATTTT	CASSLGTMTLTSPDTQYF
NA	NA	TRBV6-1	TRBJ1-1	TGTGCCACCTCCGAGGGAGACAGGTCCGAAGCTTTCTTT	CATSEGDRSEAFF
NA	NA	TRBV5-1	TRBJ2-7	TGCGCCAGCAGCTCCGCAGGTACCTACGAGCAGTACTTC	CASSSAGTYEQYF
TRBD2	NA	TRBV5-1	TRBJ2-5	TGCGCCAGCAGCTTGAGGCTAGCGGGGAACTTGGGGGAGACCCAGTACTTC	CASSLRLAGNLGETQYF
TRBD2	few	TRBV29-1	TRBJ2-3	TGCAGCGTTGAAGATACAAGCGGGGGCCGCACAGATACGCAGTATTTT	CSVEDTSGGRTDTQYF
TRBD1	NA	TRBV3-1	TRBJ2-1	TGTGCCTGCAGCCATTGGTTGACAGGGGCCTACTCCTACAATGAGCAGTTCTTC	CACSHWLTGAYSYNEQFF
TRBD2	many	TRBV14	TRBJ2-5	TGTGCCAGCAGCCAGACTAGCGGGGGAGAGACCCAGTACTTC	CASSQTSGGETQYF
TRBD2	few	TRBV25-1	TRBJ2-5	TGTGCCAGCAGTGAGGGACTAGCGGGGGGAGAAGAGACCCAGTACTTC	CASSEGLAGGEETQYF
NA	few	TRBV6-2/TRBV6-3	TRBJ1-5	TGTGCCAGCAGATCCCGGGGTAGCCTCAATCAGCCCCAGCATTTT	CASRSRGSLNQPQHF
NA	few	TRBV20-1	TRBJ2-6	TGCAGTGCTAGACGCTCTGGGGCCAACGTCCTGACTTTC	CSARRSGANVLTF
NA	NA	TRBV19	TRBJ1-1	TGTGCCAGTAAGGATGTCTTTAAGATGAACACTGAAGCTTTCTTT	CASKDVFKMNTEAFF
NA	few	TRBV19	TRBJ1-1	TGTGCCAGTAGTATTGGGGCCCAGAACACTGAAGCTTTCTTT	CASSIGAQNTEAFF
TRBD1	few	TRBV10-3	TRBJ2-6	TGTGCCATTGCGACAGGGGGAGGCTCTGGGGCCAACGTCCTGACTTTC	CAIATGGGSGANVLTF
NA	NA	TRBV6-1	TRBJ2-3	TGTGCCAGCAGTGAAGCGCCTGGGGGGTATACGCAGTATTTT	CASSEAPGGYTQYF
TRBD1	few	TRBV12-3/TRBV12-4	TRBJ2-3	TGTGCCAGCAGTTTCGGGACAGGGGTTCTTAGCACAGATACGCAGTATTTT	CASSFGTGVLSTDTQYF
NA	few	TRBV6-5	TRBJ2-1	TGTGCCAGCAGTTCACTTTCGGGCGGAGGAGGATACAATGAGCAGTTCTTC	CASSSLSGGGGYNEQFF
TRBD1	NA	TRBV28	TRBJ1-6	TGTGCCAGCAGTTGGTCTACAGGGGCCGCAAATTCACCCCTCCACTTT	CASSWSTGAANSPLHF
NA	many	TRBV3-1	TRBJ2-1	TGTGCCAGCAGCCGGCGACTAGGGAGCCGCAATGAGCAGTTCTTC	CASSRRLGSRNEQFF
NA	many	TRBV6-6	TRBJ1-4	TGTGCCAGCAGTTACTCGGTACCCCTGTTTTTT	CASSYSVPLFF
NA	NA	TRBV27	TRBJ2-7	TGTGCCAGCAGTTTTGACGAGCAGTACTTC	CASSFDEQYF
NA	few	TRBV20-1	TRBJ1-4	TGCAGTGCTAGTAGTCGTCAGACAACTAATGAAAAACTGTTTTTT	CSASSRQTTNEKLFF
NA	NA	TRBV28	TRBJ2-7	TGTGCCAGCAGTTTGATCCAGGATTACTCCTACGAGCAGTACTTC	CASSLIQDYSYEQYF
NA	few	TRBV4-1	TRBJ1-2	TGCGCCAGCAGCCCCAACCCCGGGGGCGAGGGCTATGGCTACACCTTC	CASSPNPGGEGYGYTF
TRBD1	NA	TRBV29-1	TRBJ1-2	TGCAGCGTCACCGGGACAGGGGGAGTCTATGGCTACACCTTC	CSVTGTGGVYGYTF
NA	NA	TRBV4-1	TRBJ2-1	TGCGCCAGCAGCCAAATTTCCCTCCTAGCGTTCCAGTTCTTC	CASSQISLLAFQFF
NA	NA	TRBV5-4	TRBJ2-3	TGTGCCAGCAGAGAAAATTGGGATACGCAGTATTTT	CASRENWDTQYF
NA	few	TRBV14	TRBJ2-7	TGTGCCAGCAGCCAAGACTGGGGGTCCCCCTACGAGCAGTACTTC	CASSQDWGSPYEQYF
NA	few	TRBV7-2	TRBJ1-5	TGTGCCAGCAGTTCACCTGGGGGGGCAGAGCAGCCCCAGCATTTT	CASSSPGGAEQPQHF
NA	NA	TRBV4-3	TRBJ1-4	TGCGCCAGCAGCCAAGAAATGGGAGGACACCGTATGGAAAAACTGTTTTTT	CASSQEMGGHRMEKLFF
NA	few	TRBV12-3/TRBV12-4	TRBJ1-5	TGTGCCAGCAGCAAAAGCACCAATCAGCCCCAGCATTTT	CASSKSTNQPQHF
TRBD2	NA	TRBV6-1	TRBJ2-5	TGTGCCAGCAGTCGAGGGGGACTAGCGGAACACCAAGAGACCCAGTACTTC	CASSRGGLAEHQETQYF
NA	NA	TRBV20-1	TRBJ1-5	TGCAGTGCTAGTTCGGGGTTGGGGCAGCCCCAGCATTTT	CSASSGLGQPQHF
TRBD1	few	TRBV20-1	TRBJ2-6	TGCAGTGCTACCGGGACAGGGGAGTCTGGGGCCAACGTCCTGACTTTC	CSATGTGESGANVLTF
NA	few	TRBV19	TRBJ2-5	TGTGCCAGTAGTATCCAGGGGGGCCGGGGAGAGACCCAGTACTTC	CASSIQGGRGETQYF
NA	many	TRBV7-3	TRBJ2-3	TGTGCCAGCAGCCGTCAGGGCACAGATACGCAGTATTTT	CASSRQGTDTQYF
NA	many	TRBV28	TRBJ2-1	TGTGCCAGCAGTTCCAGAGTAACCAATGAGCAGTTCTTC	CASSSRVTNEQFF
TRBD1	NA	TRBV7-2	TRBJ2-2	TGTGCCAGCAGCGAAGGGGGCGCGGGCGGGGAGCTGTTTTTT	CASSEGGAGGELFF
NA	NA	TRBV7-6	TRBJ2-7	TGTGCCAGCAGCCCGGGTACAGGGCAGACCTACGAGCAGTACTTC	CASSPGTGQTYEQYF
NA	few	TRBV7-2	TRBJ2-3	TGTGCCAGCAGCTTAGTTCTAGCTGCAGATACGCAGTATTTT	CASSLVLAADTQYF
NA	NA	TRBV6-1	TRBJ1-6	TGTGCCAGCAGACCGGAGGGGGAGGGGACCTATAATTCACCCCTCCACTTT	CASRPEGEGTYNSPLHF
NA	NA	TRBV10-3	TRBJ2-6	TGTGCCATCAGTGAGTCGAAGTTCTCTGGGGCCAACGTCCTGACTTTC	CAISESKFSGANVLTF
TRBD2	NA	TRBV10-3	TRBJ2-1	TGTGCCATCAATCGGGGGGGCAGAGACAATGAGCAGTTCTTC	CAINRGGRDNEQFF
NA	few	TRBV7-9	TRBJ2-1	TGTGCCAGCAGCTACGCTTCGGGGTCCTACAATGAGCAGTTCTTC	CASSYASGSYNEQFF
TRBD1	few	TRBV12-3/TRBV12-4	TRBJ1-5	TGTGCCAGCACTTACCTCGGGACAGAGATTAGCAATCAGCCCCAGCATTTT	CASTYLGTEISNQPQHF
NA	many	TRBV18	TRBJ2-5	TGTGCCAGCTCACCTCGGGTGGTCCAAGAGACCCAGTACTTC	CASSPRVVQETQYF
NA	NA	TRBV19	TRBJ2-2	TGTGCCAGTAGTGGGGGTCGACAGGTCAACACCGGGGAGCTGTTTTTT	CASSGGRQVNTGELFF
NA	NA	TRBV30	TRBJ2-7	TGTGCCACGAACAGGGCCGCCTACGAGCAGTACTTC	CATNRAAYEQYF
NA	NA	TRBV4-3	TRBJ1-1	TGCGCCAGCAGCCAAGATATGAGCGTCGGCACTGAAGCTTTCTTT	CASSQDMSVGTEAFF
NA	NA	TRBV19	TRBJ2-1	TGTGCCAGTAGTACCACAGGGAGGGGAATCAATGAGCAGTTCTTC	CASSTTGRGINEQFF
NA	NA	TRBV20-1	TRBJ1-1	TGCAGTGCAAGGACAGTCACTATGAACACTGAAGCTTTCTTT	CSARTVTMNTEAFF
TRBD2	many	TRBV6-2/TRBV6-3	TRBJ2-5	TGTGCCAGCAGTTACACCCCTAGCGGGGCCCAAGAGACCCAGTACTTC	CASSYTPSGAQETQYF
NA	few	TRBV12-3/TRBV12-4	TRBJ1-5	TGTGCCAGCAGTTTATGGACAGTGGGAGAACAGCCCCAGCATTTT	CASSLWTVGEQPQHF